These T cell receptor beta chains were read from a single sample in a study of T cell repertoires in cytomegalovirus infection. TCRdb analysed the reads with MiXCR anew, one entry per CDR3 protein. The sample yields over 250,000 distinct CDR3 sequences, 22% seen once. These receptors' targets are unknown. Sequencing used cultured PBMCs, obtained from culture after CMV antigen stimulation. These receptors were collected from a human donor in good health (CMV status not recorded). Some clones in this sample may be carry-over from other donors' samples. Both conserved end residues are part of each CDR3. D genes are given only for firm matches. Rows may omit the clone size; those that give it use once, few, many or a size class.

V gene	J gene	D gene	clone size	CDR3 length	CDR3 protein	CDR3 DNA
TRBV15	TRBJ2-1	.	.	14	CATSSRLVDNEQFF	TGTGCCACCAGCAGCCGACTGGTAGACAATGAGCAGTTCTTC
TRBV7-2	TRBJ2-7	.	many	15	CASSLGAANRDEQYF	TGTGCCAGCAGCTTAGGGGCAGCAAATAGGGACGAGCAGTACTTC
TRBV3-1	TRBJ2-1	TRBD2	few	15	CASSQAGTSGRGKLF	TGTGCCAGCAGCCAAGCCGGGACTAGCGGGAGGGGGAAGCTCTTC
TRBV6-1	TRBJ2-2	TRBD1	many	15	CASSTWTGSYGELFF	TGTGCCAGCAGTACCTGGACAGGGAGTTACGGGGAGCTGTTTTTT
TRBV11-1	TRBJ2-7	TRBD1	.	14	CASSVRDRTYEQYF	TGTGCCAGCAGCGTCCGGGACAGGACCTACGAGCAGTACTTC
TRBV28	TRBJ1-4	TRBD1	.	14	CASRAGQGNEKLFF	TGTGCCAGCAGGGCGGGACAGGGGAATGAAAAACTGTTTTTT
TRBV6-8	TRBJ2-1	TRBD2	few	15	CAIESSGRRRDEQFF	TGTGCCATCGAGTCTAGCGGGAGGCGGAGGGATGAGCAGTTCTTC
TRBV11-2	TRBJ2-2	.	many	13	CASSLDVTGELFF	TGTGCCAGCAGCTTAGACGTCACCGGGGAGCTGTTTTTT
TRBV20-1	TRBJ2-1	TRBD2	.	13	CSAGRGGSGEQFF	TGCAGTGCAGGAAGGGGCGGGAGCGGTGAGCAGTTCTTC
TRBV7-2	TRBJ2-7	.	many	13	CASSLVNPYEQYF	TGTGCCAGCAGCTTAGTGAACCCCTACGAGCAGTACTTC
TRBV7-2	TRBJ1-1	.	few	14	CASSFAGVNTEAFF	TGTGCCAGCAGCTTTGCAGGGGTAAACACTGAAGCTTTCTTT
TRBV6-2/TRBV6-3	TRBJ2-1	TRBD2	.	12	CASSPGLVEQFF	TGTGCCAGCAGTCCGGGACTAGTTGAGCAGTTCTTC
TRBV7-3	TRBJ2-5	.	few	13	CASSRELSETQYF	TGTGCCAGCAGCCGGGAGTTGTCAGAGACCCAGTACTTC
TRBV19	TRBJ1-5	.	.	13	CASSPPRPGPQHF	TGTGCCAGTAGTCCCCCTCGACCGGGGCCCCAGCATTTT
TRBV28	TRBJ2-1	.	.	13	CASSLDRINEQFF	TGTGCCAGCAGTTTAGACAGAATCAATGAGCAGTTCTTC
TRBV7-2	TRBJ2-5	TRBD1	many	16	CASSSPGQGIRETQYF	TGTGCCAGCAGCTCGCCGGGACAGGGGATAAGAGAGACCCAGTACTTC
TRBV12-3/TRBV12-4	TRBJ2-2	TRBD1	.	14	CASSRTGGFRELFF	TGTGCCAGCAGTCGGACAGGGGGGTTCCGGGAGCTGTTTTTT
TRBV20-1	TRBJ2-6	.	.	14	CSARDGGGANVLTF	TGCAGTGCTAGAGATGGGGGTGGGGCTAACGTCCTGACTTTC
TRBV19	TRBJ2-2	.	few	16	CASSIAHSGNTGELFF	TGTGCCAGTAGTATAGCACACAGCGGTAACACCGGGGAGCTGTTTTTT
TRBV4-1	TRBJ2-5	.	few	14	CASSHPDRGETQYF	TGCGCCAGCAGCCATCCGGACCGGGGAGAGACCCAGTACTTC
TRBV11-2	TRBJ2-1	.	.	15	CASNPLPPSYNEQFF	TGTGCCAGCAACCCGCTACCTCCGAGTTACAATGAGCAGTTCTTC